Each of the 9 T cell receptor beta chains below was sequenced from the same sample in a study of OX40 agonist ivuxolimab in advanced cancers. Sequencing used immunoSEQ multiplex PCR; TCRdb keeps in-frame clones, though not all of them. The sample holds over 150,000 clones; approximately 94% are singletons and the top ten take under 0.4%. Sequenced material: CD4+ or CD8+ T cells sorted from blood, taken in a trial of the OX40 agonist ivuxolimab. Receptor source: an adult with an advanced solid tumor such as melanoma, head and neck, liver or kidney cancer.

The CDR3 sequence: CASSPETGSVNYGYTF. CDR3 nucleotides: TGTGCCAGCTCACCCGAGACAGGGTCCGTCAACTATGGCTACACCTTC. This chain joins TRBV18 and TRBJ1-2; 7 bases map to TRBD1. The CDR3 consists of 16 residues. CDR1 is KGHSH and CDR2 is LQKENI in the germline V gene. J lost 2 bases, V lost 3 bases, and 9 bases had no gene match.

The CDR3 DNA reads as TGTGCCAGTAGTCCACAGGGGTCCATGAACACTGAAGCTTTCTTT. Translated, it gives CASSPQGSMNTEAFF. This chain uses TRBV19 with TRBJ1-1; 7 bases are a match to TRBD1. The germline V gene has CDR1 LNHDA and CDR2 SQIVND (reference sequence). CDR3 length equals 15 residues. V gave up 5 bases and J gave up 0 bases; unmatched junction bases: 6.

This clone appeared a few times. CDR3 nucleotides: TGCAGTGCTAGAGACAGGGGGGAAGCTTTCTTT. Translated: CSARDRGEAFF. V is TRBV20-1 and J is TRBJ1-1; 7 nucleotides align to TRBD1. Unmatched junction bases numbered 0, after V lost 0 bases and J lost 8 bases. The CDR3 is 11 residues long. Germline V lookup: CDR1 DFQATT, CDR2 SNEGSKA (reference sequence).

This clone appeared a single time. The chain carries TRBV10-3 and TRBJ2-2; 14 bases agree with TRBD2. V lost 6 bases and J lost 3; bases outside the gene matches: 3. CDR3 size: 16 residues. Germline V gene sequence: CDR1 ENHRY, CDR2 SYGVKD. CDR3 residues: CAIRGLAGADTGELFF. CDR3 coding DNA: TGTGCCATCAGGGGACTAGCGGGGGCCGACACCGGGGAGCTGTTTTTT.

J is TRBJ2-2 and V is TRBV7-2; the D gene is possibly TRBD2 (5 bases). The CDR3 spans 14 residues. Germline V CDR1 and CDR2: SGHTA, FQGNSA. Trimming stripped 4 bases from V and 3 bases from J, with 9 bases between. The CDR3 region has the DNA TGTGCCAGCAGCTCGAGGGCAGACACCGGGGAGCTGTTTTTT. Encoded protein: CASSSRADTGELFF.

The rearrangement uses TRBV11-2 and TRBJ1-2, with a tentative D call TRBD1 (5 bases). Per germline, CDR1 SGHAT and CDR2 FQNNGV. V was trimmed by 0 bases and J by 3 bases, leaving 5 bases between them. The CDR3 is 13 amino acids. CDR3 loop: CASSLDRDYGYTF. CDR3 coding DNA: TGTGCCAGCAGCTTAGACAGGGACTATGGCTACACCTTC.

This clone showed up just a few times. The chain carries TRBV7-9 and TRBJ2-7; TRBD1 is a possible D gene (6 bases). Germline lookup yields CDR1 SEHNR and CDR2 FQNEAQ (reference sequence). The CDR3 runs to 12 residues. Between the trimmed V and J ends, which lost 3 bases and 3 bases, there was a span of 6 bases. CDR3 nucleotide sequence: TGTGCCAGCAGCTTGACAGGCTACGAGCAGTACTTC. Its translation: CASSLTGYEQYF.

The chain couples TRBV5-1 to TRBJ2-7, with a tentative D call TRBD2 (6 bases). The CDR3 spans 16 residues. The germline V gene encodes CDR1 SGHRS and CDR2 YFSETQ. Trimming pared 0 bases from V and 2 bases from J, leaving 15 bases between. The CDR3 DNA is TGCGCCAGCAGCTTGGCACCGGGACTGAGCGCCTACGAGCAGTACTTC. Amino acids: CASSLAPGLSAYEQYF.

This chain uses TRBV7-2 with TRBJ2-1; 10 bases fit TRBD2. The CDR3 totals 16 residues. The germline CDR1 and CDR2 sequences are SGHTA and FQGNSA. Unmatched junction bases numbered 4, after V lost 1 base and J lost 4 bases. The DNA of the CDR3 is TGTGCCAGCAGCTTAGGGGCTAGCGGGGGTTACAATGAGCAGTTCTTC. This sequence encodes CASSLGASGGYNEQFF. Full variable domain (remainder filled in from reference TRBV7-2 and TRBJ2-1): GAGVSQSPSNKVTEKGKDVELRCDPISGHTALYWYRQSLGQGLEFLIYFQGNSAPDKSGLPSDRFSAERTGGSVSTLTIQRTQQEDSAVYLCASSLGASGGYNEQFFGPGTRLTVL.